This TCR beta chain was observed in a study of T cell responses to AZD1222 COVID-19 vaccine. At the level of the study: Timing groups of about 4 and about 12 weeks for second doses were pooled. Study-level points and caveats: Distributed over spike, vaccine-associated CD4 TCRs predominated at 160-218 and 743-854. Possibly, clonal diversity was underestimated; donors were largely white British and included more females.

For this clone: Its antigen is not known.

Sequenced by immunoSEQ multiplex PCR; TCRdb stores in-frame clones only, minus some. This sample has roughly 99,000 clones, with under 95% found just once. The CDR3 length is 10 residues. This sequence was found in an adult in good health. Source: peripheral blood, taken on day 0 of AZD1222 vaccination. The chain uses TRBV21-1 and TRBJ1-1. TRBV21-1 is designated a pseudogene. Written as DNA, the CDR3 is TGTGCCACCCCAGCCCGTGGGGCTTTCTTT. Amino acids: CATPARGAFF.